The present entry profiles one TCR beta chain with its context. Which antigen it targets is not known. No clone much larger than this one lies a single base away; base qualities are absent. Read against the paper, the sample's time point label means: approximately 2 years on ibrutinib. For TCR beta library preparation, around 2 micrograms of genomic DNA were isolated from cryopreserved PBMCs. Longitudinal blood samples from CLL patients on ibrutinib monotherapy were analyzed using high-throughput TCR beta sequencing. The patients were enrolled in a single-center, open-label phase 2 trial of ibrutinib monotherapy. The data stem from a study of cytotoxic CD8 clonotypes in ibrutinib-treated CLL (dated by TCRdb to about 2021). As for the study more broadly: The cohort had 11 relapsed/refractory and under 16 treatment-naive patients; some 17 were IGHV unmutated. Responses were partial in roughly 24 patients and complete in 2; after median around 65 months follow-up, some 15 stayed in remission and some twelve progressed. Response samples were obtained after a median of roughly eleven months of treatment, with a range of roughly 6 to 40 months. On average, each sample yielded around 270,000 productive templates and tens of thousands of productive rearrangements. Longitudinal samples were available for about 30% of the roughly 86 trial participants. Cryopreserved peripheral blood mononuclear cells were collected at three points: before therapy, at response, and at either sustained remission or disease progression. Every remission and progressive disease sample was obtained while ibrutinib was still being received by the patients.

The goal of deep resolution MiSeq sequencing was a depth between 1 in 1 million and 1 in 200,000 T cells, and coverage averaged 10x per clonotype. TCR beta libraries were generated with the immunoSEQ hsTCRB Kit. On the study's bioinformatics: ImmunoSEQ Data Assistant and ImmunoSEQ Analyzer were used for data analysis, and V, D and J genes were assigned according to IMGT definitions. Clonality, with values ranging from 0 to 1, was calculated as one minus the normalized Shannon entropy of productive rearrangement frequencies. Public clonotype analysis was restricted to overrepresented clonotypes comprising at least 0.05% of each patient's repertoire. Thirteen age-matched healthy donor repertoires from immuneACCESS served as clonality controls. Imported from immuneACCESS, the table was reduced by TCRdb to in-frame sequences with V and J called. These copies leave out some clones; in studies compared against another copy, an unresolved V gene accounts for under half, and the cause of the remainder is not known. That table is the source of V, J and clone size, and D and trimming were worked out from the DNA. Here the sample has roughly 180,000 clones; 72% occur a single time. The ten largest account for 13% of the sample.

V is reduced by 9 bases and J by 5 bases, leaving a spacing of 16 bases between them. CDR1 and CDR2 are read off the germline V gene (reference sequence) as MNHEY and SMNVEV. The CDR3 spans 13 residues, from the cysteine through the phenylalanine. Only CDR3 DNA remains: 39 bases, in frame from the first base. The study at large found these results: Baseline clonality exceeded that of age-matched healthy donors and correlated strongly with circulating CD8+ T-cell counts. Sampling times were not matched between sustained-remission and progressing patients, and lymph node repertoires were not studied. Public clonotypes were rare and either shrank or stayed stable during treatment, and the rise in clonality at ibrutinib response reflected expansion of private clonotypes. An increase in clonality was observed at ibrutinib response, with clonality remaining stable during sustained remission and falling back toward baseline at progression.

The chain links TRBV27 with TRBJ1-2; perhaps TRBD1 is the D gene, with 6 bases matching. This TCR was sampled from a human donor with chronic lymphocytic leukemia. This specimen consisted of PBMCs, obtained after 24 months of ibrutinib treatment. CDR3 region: CASRDIRQYGYTF. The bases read TGTGCCAGTCGGGACATCCGTCAGTATGGCTACACCTTC.